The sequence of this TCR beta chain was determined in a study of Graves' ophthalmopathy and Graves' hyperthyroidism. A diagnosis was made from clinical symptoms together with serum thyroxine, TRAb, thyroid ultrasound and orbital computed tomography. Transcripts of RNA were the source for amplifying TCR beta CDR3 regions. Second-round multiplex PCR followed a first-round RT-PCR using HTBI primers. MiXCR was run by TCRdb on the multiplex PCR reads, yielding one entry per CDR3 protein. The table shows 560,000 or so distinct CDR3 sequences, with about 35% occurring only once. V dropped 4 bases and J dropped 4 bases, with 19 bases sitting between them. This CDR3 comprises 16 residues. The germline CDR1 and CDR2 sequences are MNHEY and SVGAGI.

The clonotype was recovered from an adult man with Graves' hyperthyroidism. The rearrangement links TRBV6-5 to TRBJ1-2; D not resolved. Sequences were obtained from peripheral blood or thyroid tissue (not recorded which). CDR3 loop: CASSLYENTWAYGYTF. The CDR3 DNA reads TGTGCCAGCAGTTTGTACGAAAACACGTGGGCCTATGGCTACACCTTC.